This paragraph covers one TCR beta chain sequence. The entry originates in a study of shared clonotypes between healthy human individuals. Overall study context: Per donor, three plates held CD4 naive cells, three held CD4 memory, two held CD8 naive and one held CD8 memory.

This CDR3 has 14 residues. Looked up from germline, CDR1 is GTSNPN and CDR2 is SVGIG (reference sequence). Losses at the gene ends were 3 bases for V and 6 bases for J; bases not matched to a gene: 7. Positively selected for CCR7, the CD45RO-negative cells used as naive CD8 cells excluded terminally differentiated effector memory CD45RA+ cells. Each subset's genomic DNA was shared equally among a number of immunoSEQ plates. In the original analysis: ImmunoSEQ supplied junction-only sequences lacking quality scores, so filtering was different. Method: immunoSEQ multiplex PCR; TCRdb's copy keeps in-frame clones and lacks some. V, J and clone size are taken as reported in that table, and D and trimming were inferred from the DNA itself. The sample records about 2.1 million clones, roughly 93% being singletons.

Sequences were obtained from naive CD8+ T cells from PBMCs. The sequence came from a man younger than 30 in good health. Some clones in this sample may be carry-over from other donors' samples. The chain has TRBV30 and TRBJ2-4; 8 nucleotides match TRBD1. DNA of the CDR3: TGTGCCTGGAGGTCAGGGGGCCGGGGAAACATTCAGTACTTC. Translating gives CAWRSGGRGNIQYF.